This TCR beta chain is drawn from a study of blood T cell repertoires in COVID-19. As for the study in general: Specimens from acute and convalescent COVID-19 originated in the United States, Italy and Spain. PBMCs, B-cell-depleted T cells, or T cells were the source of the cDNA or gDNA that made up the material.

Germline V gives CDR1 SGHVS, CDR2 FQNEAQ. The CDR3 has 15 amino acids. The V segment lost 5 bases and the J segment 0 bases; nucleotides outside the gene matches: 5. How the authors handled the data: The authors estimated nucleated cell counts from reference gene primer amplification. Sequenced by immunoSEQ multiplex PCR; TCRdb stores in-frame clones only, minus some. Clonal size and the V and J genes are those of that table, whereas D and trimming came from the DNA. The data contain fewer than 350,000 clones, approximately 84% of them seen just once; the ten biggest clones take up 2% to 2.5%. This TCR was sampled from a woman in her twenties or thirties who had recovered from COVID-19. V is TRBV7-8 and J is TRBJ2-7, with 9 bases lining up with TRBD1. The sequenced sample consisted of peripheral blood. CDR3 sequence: CASSLDRGSSYEQYF. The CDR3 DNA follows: TGTGCCAGCAGCCTTGACAGGGGGAGCTCCTACGAGCAGTACTTC.